The sequence of this T cell receptor (beta chain) was determined in a study of cytomegalovirus exposure and HLA in healthy donors. The primer mix had 60 Vbeta and 13 Jbeta primers. Assay used: immunoSEQ multiplex PCR; TCRdb lists only in-frame clones, some missing. The sample has around 110,000 clones; 80% to 85% are singletons. This CDR3 has 14 residues. Germline assignment: CDR1 KGHSH and CDR2 LQKENI. V lost 3 bases, J lost 2 bases, and 11 bases lay in between. The chain carries TRBV18 and TRBJ2-7, with D possibly matching TRBD2 (5 bases). Source material: PBMCs. The receptor was isolated from a man aged 25-45 years in good health and CMV-seropositive. CDR3 residues: CASSPSDGTYEQYF. As DNA, the CDR3 is TGTGCCAGCTCACCCTCGGACGGGACCTACGAGCAGTACTTC.